The sequence of this TCR beta chain was determined in a study of read filtering for tumor transcriptome and immune sequencing. Molecular barcoded adaptors covering alpha/delta and beta/gamma chains were used on approximately 400 ng RNA. TCRdb fed the reads into MiXCR, producing one record per CDR3 protein. Among fewer than 100,000 distinct CDR3 sequences listed, around an eighth were seen once. As for this clonotype: Being one base from a much bigger clone, this may be a read error.

The origin of this receptor is a donor aged 40 or over with multiple myeloma. The specimen was a population of CD138-negative cells sorted from bone marrow.

CDR3 residues: CATEDRGTMNTEASF. Here the CDR3 DNA reads TGTGCCACGGAAGATAGAGGGACAATGAACACTGAAGCTTCCTTT. The chain carries TRBV10-3 and TRBJ1-1; the D gene is possibly TRBD1 (6 bases). The CDR3 loop spans 15 amino acids. Germline loops: CDR1 ENHRY, CDR2 SYGVKD.